Detailed here is one TCR beta chain. This sample was taken from a study of blood T cell repertoires in COVID-19. V was pared by 2 bases and J by 6 bases, with 6 bases of the junction left unmatched. CDR3 length: 15 amino acids. Germline lookup yields CDR1 SGHDT and CDR2 YYEEEE. Data came from immunoSEQ multiplex PCR; TCRdb stores just in-frame clones and leaves some out. Of around 250,000 clones detected, 75% to 90% appear once; the ten largest clones hold around 3.2%. The sample was PBMCs or T cells enriched from blood (not recorded which). J is TRBJ2-2 and V is TRBV5-6, with TRBD2 identical over 8 bases. This clonotype was obtained from a woman between 40 and 55 years old who had been exposed to COVID-19. The CDR3 is CASSLGGLVSGELFF. CDR3 nucleotides: TGTGCCAGCAGCTTAGGGGGACTAGTATCCGGGGAGCTGTTTTTT.